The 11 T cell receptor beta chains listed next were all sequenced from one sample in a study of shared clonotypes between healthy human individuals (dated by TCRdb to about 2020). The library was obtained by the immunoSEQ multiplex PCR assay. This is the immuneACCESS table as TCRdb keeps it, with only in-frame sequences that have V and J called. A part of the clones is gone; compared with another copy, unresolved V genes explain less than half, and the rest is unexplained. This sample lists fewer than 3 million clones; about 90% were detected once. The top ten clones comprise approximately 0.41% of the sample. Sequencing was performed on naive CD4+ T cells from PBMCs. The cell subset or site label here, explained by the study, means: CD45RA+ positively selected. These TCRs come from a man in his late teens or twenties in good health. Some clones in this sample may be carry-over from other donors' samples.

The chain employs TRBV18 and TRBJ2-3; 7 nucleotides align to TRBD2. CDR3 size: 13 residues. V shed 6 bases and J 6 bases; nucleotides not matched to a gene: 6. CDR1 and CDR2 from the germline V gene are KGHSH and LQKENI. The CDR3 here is CASSPAGLDTQYF. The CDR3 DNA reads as TGTGCCAGCTCTCCAGCGGGACTTGATACGCAGTATTTT.

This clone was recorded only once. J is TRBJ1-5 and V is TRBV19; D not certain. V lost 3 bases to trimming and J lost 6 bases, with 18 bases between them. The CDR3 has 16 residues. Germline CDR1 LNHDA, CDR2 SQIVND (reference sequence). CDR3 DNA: TGTGCCAGTAGTATGGCCCGGGTTGCTGGGGTTCAGCCCCAGCATTTT. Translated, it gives CASSMARVAGVQPQHF.

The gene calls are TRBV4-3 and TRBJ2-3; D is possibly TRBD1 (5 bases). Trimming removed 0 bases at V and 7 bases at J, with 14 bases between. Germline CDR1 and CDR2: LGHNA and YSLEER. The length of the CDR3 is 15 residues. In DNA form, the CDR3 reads TGCGCCAGCAGCCAAGAGAAACAGGTCCTCAATACGCAGTATTTT. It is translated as CASSQEKQVLNTQYF.

The CDR3 loop is CASRDDYRDIQYF. The CDR3 DNA follows: TGTGCCTCCCGGGACGATTATCGGGACATTCAGTACTTC. This chain connects TRBV19 to TRBJ2-4; D is perhaps TRBD1 or TRBD2 (5 bases each). Trimming cost V 11 bases and J 8 bases, with 19 bases left between them. CDR3 size: 13 residues. In germline, CDR1 is LNHDA, CDR2 SQIVND (reference sequence).

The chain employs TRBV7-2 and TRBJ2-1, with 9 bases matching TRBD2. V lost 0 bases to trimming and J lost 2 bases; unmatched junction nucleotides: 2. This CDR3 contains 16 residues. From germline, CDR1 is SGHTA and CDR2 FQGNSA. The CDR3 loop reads CASSLAASGAYNEQFF. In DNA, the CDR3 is TGTGCCAGCAGCTTAGCTGCTAGCGGGGCCTACAATGAGCAGTTCTTC.

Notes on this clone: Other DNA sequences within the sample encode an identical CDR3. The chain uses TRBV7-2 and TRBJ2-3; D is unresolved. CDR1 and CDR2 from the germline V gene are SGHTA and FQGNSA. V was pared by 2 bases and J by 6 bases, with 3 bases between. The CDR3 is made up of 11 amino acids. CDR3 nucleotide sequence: TGTGCCAGCAGCTTATTGGATACGCAGTATTTT. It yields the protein CASSLLDTQYF.

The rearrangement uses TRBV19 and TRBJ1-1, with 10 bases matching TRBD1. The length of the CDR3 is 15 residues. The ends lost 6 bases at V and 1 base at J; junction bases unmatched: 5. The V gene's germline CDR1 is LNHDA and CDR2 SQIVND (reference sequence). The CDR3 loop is CASSNRQGANTEAFF. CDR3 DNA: TGTGCCAGTAGCAACCGACAGGGGGCGAACACTGAAGCTTTCTTT. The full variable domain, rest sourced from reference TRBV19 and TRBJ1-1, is DGGITQSPKYLFRKEGQNVTLSCEQNLNHDAMYWYRQDPGQGLRLIYYSQIVNDFQKGDIAEGYSVSREKKESFPLTVTSAQKNPTAFYLCASSNRQGANTEAFFGQGTRLTVV.

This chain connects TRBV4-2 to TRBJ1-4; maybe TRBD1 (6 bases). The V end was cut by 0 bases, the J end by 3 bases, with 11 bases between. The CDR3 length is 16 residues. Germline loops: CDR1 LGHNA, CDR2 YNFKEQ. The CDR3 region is CASSQDPGAPNEKLFF. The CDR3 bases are TGTGCCAGCAGCCAAGATCCAGGGGCACCTAATGAAAAACTGTTTTTT.

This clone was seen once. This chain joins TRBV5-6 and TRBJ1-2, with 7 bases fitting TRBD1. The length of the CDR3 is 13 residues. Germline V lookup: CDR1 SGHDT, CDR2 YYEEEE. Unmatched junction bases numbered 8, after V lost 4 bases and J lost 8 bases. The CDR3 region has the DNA TGTGCCAGCAGCCTACCGGGACAGCTGGGCTACACCTTC. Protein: CASSLPGQLGYTF.

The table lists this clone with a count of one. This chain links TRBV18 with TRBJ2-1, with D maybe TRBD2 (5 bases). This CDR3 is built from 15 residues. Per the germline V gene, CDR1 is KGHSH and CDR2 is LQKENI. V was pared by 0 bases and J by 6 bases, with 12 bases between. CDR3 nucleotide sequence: TGTGCCAGCTCACCACCGAGGACTCAGCTCAATGAGCAGTTCTTC. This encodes CASSPPRTQLNEQFF.

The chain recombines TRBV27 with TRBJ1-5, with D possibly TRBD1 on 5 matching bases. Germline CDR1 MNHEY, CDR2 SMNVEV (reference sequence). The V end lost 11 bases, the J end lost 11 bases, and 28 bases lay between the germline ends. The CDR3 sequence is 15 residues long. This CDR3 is CAGGNCRTLHWAQHF. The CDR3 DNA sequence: TGTGCCGGGGGGAACTGCAGGACACTCCATTGGGCCCAGCATTTT.